These 13 T cell receptor beta chains were all obtained from the same sample, sequenced in a study of spatial heterogeneity in lung cancer. Stated time point: sample taken at primary tumor resection. Sequencing covered unsorted whole RNA taken from tumor, nontumor lung or frozen PBMC. TCRdb re-derived calls from the 5' RACE reads in MiXCR, one entry per CDR3 protein. The sample has over 9,500 distinct CDR3 sequences; 3% to 5% are singletons. Here the sequenced sample was normal lung tissue next to the tumor, taken at surgery. These receptors were collected from a male donor with early-stage non-small cell lung cancer.

This clonotype was observed many times. This beta chain lies outside the target of a library built for alpha chains; its clone size means little. The rearrangement links TRBV20-1 to TRBJ2-5; 10 positions match TRBD1. In germline, CDR1 is DFQATT, CDR2 SNEGSKA (reference sequence). V dropped 2 bases and J dropped 5; count of bases not matched to a gene: 5. CDR3 size: 14 residues. The CDR3 bases are TGCAGTGCTAGAAGACAGGGGGCTCTTGAGACCCAGTACTTC. The encoded protein is CSARRQGALETQYF.

This clonotype showed up many times. The library was prepared for alpha chains; this beta chain is a stray read, so its frequency means little. J is TRBJ1-2 and V is TRBV7-9; D is perhaps TRBD1 (6 bases). The CDR3 length is 15 residues. Germline CDR1 reads SEHNR; CDR2 reads FQNEAQ (reference sequence). The V and J ends lost 0 bases and 7 bases respectively, with 15 bases between them. CDR3 in DNA: TGTGCCAGCAGCTTAGCATTGACAGGTCTTGGTGGCTACACCTTC. Residues: CASSLALTGLGGYTF.

By share, this clonotype ranks as medium-sized. The library was designed around alpha chains, so this beta chain is a stray read whose abundance carries little weight. The rearrangement links TRBV6-1 to TRBJ1-4; TRBD1 might be the D (6 bases). V was shortened by 9 bases and J by 7 bases, with 18 bases between the two germline ends. The CDR3 totals 14 residues. Germline V gene data show CDR1 as MNHNS and CDR2 as SASEGT. The CDR3 reads CASDRRGPGEKLFF. CDR3 nucleotides: TGTGCCAGTGATAGACGGGGGCCGGGTGAAAAACTGTTTTTT.

This clonotype was picked up many times. Within a library made for alpha chains, this beta chain is off target, and its count is uninformative. V and J are TRBV6-2 or TRBV6-3 and TRBJ2-3, with D perhaps matching TRBD2 (5 bases). The germline V gene has CDR1 MNHEY and CDR2 SVGEGT. Trimming took 6 bases from V and 5 from J, leaving 12 bases between them. This CDR3 is 13 amino acids long. CDR3: CASSPGILDTQYF. The CDR3 nucleotides are TGTGCCAGCAGCCCCGGGATACTAGATACGCAGTATTTT.

This clonotype appeared many times. Since it is a stray read in a library aimed at alpha chains, this beta chain has a size that is not meaningful. The CDR3 DNA sequence: TGTGCCAGCAGTTCGAGAGGGGGACAGACGAATTCACCCCTCCACTTT. The encoded protein is CASSSRGGQTNSPLHF. The chain employs TRBV12-3 or TRBV12-4 and TRBJ1-6, with 7 bases that match TRBD1. This CDR3 is built from 16 residues. J was trimmed by 7 bases and V by 4 bases; bases with no gene match: 10.

This clonotype is deemed medium-sized. In a library made to pick up alpha chains, this beta chain is a stray read with a size that means little. The genes are TRBV6-6 and TRBJ1-6; 10 bases line up with TRBD1. Germline loops: CDR1 MNHNY, CDR2 SVGAGI (reference sequence). This CDR3 contains 14 residues. V lost 6 bases, J lost 10 bases, and 6 bases stayed unmatched. CDR3 residues: CASRSGTGVSPLHF. CDR3 DNA sequence: TGTGCCAGCAGATCCGGGACAGGGGTGTCACCCCTCCACTTT.

This clonotype occurred many times. Because this beta chain is a stray read in a library intended to capture alpha chains, its abundance should not be given much weight. V is TRBV6-2 or TRBV6-3 and J is TRBJ1-1; no firm D call. V lost 2 bases and J 7 bases, leaving 5 bases between the germline ends. The length of the CDR3 is 11 residues. Germline V gene sequence: CDR1 MNHEY, CDR2 SVGEGT. The CDR3 sequence is CASSYVGEAFF. CDR3 coding DNA: TGTGCCAGCAGTTACGTAGGTGAAGCTTTCTTT.

Relative to its sample, this clonotype is medium-sized. With the library built for alpha chains, this beta chain is off target and its frequency is not meaningful. The CDR3 region has the DNA TGTGCCAGCAGTACCGGGACGGATAATTCACCCCTCCACTTT. This translates into CASSTGTDNSPLHF. The chain is built from TRBV7-9 and TRBJ1-6; tentatively, D is TRBD1 (5 bases). The CDR3 totals 14 residues. Germline lookup yields CDR1 SEHNR and CDR2 FQNEAQ (reference sequence). Trimming shortened V by 6 bases and J by 5 bases, and 11 bases separated the two germline ends. The full variable domain, rest sourced from reference TRBV7-9 and TRBJ1-6, is DTGVSQNPRHKITKRGQNVTFRCDPISEHNRLYWYRQTLGQGPEFLTYFQNEAQLEKSRLLSDRFSAERPKGSFSTLEIQRTEQGDSAMYLCASSTGTDNSPLHFGNGTRLTVT.

Sample share makes this clonotype medium-sized. The size of this beta chain means little, since it is a stray read in a library made for alpha chains. This chain links TRBV6-1 with TRBJ1-5, with no clear D. The CDR3 is 14 residues long. Trimming stripped 8 bases from V and 4 bases from J, with 15 bases between. Per germline, CDR1 MNHNS and CDR2 SASEGT. The CDR3 reads CASGRTAGNQPQHF. The CDR3 region has the DNA TGTGCCAGCGGAAGGACGGCTGGGAATCAGCCCCAGCATTTT.

This clonotype was detected many times. The library was built for alpha chains, so this beta chain is an off-target read and its size means little. CDR3 nucleotides: TGTGCCAGCAGCTTACGACGTATGGAGACCCAGTACTTC. The encoded protein is CASSLRRMETQYF. This chain links TRBV11-1 with TRBJ2-5, with no clear D. Germline values: CDR1 SGHAT, CDR2 FQDESV (reference sequence). The CDR3 extends over 13 amino acids. Trimming removed 2 bases at V and 5 bases at J, with 9 bases between.

In this sample, this clonotype turned up many times. This beta chain is a stray sequence in a library constructed for alpha chains; its clone size is not meaningful. The gene calls are TRBV13 and TRBJ2-7, with D possibly called TRBD1 or TRBD2 (5 bases each). This CDR3 contains 14 residues. The V and J ends lost 5 bases and 4 bases respectively, with 15 bases between them. CDR1 is PRHDT and CDR2 is FYEKMQ in the germline V gene (reference sequence). CDR3 amino acids: CASSSRDALYEQYF. CDR3 nucleotides: TGTGCCAGCAGCAGCCGGGACGCCCTATACGAGCAGTACTTC.

This clonotype has ten or more counts. Because this beta chain is a stray read in a library intended to capture alpha chains, its abundance should not be given much weight. V is TRBV5-1 and J is TRBJ1-1; the D is unclear. V was shortened by 4 bases and J by 2 bases, with 12 bases between the two germline ends. The CDR3 extends over 14 amino acids. The germline CDR1 and CDR2 sequences are SGHRS and YFSETQ. The CDR3 coding sequence is TGCGCCAGCAGCCCTAGGACGGGTAACACTGAAGCTTTCTTT. Amino acid sequence: CASSPRTGNTEAFF.

Points on this clonotype: A library prepared for alpha chains yielded this beta chain as an off-target read; its size is of little meaning. The V call is TRBV5-2, the J call TRBJ2-4; TRBD1 was called by the table and not checked on the DNA. TRBV5-2 is labeled a pseudogene. The CDR3 runs to 17 residues. DNA of the CDR3: TGTGCCACGGGGGGAGTCTTTGGCGGTGTAGCCAAAAACATTCAGTACTTC. Its translation is CATGGVFGGVAKNIQYF.